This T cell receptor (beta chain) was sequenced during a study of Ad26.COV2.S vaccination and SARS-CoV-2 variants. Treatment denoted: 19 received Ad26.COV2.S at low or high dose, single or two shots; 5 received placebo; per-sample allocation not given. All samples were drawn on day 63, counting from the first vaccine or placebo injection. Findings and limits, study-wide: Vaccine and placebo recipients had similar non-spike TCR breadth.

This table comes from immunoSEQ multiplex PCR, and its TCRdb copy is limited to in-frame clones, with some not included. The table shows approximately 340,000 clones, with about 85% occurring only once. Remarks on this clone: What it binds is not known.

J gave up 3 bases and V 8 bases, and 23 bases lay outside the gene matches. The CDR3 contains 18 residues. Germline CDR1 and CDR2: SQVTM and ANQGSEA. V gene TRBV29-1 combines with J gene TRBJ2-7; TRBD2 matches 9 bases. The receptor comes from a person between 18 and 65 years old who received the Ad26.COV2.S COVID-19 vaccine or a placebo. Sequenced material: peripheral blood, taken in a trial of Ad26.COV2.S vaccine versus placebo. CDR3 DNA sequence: TGCAGCACTACGGGGGCATCGTTAGCGGGAGATTCTCACTACGAGCAGTACTTC. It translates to CSTTGASLAGDSHYEQYF.